The 5 T cell receptor beta chains in this list originate from one sample, sequenced in a study of T cell changes during pregnancy in multiple sclerosis. TCRdb keeps only in-frame clones here, not all; method: immunoSEQ multiplex PCR. The sample lists 50,000 to 65,000 clones; approximately 93% were seen once. Here the sequenced sample was CD8+ T cells from peripheral blood mononuclear cells, taken in the second trimester of pregnancy. Every receptor here comes from a female donor with multiple sclerosis, enrolled in a pregnancy study.

V gene TRBV27 combines with J gene TRBJ2-2; 10 bases align to TRBD2. Germline CDR1 is MNHEY and CDR2 is SMNVEV (reference sequence). This CDR3 region has 15 residues. V shed 8 bases and J 1 base; nucleotides not matched to a gene: 4. The CDR3, as DNA: TGTGCCAGCTTTCTAGCGGGGGTGAACACCGGGGAGCTGTTTTTT. It encodes CASFLAGVNTGELFF.

A note on this clone: This clone may be a read error of a much larger clone one base away. This chain connects TRBV6-4 to TRBJ2-3, with 8 bases matching TRBD2. Germline loops: CDR1 MRHNA, CDR2 SNTAGT. The trim removed 2 bases at V and 0 bases at J, leaving 1 base unmatched. This CDR3 is built from 15 residues. The CDR3 sequence is CASSDASGSTDTQYF. CDR3 in DNA: TGTGCCAGCAGTGACGCTAGCGGGAGCACAGATACGCAGTATTTT.

V gene TRBV13 combines with J gene TRBJ2-1; maybe TRBD2 (6 bases). Between the trimmed V and J ends, which lost 4 bases and 5 bases, there was a span of 18 bases. The CDR3 covers 16 residues. Germline V gene sequence: CDR1 PRHDT, CDR2 FYEKMQ (reference sequence). CDR3 region: CASSSDTEGFDNEQFF. DNA for the CDR3: TGTGCCAGCAGCTCAGACACGGAGGGCTTTGACAATGAGCAGTTCTTC.

The rearrangement joins TRBV6-5 to TRBJ2-7, with TRBD2 matching 8 bases. The CDR3 sequence is 15 residues long. After removal of 3 bases from V and 2 bases from J, the junction contained 6 bases not matched to a gene. The germline gives CDR1 MNHEY, CDR2 SVGAGI. The CDR3 sequence is CASSYGLAGPYEQYF. Written as DNA, the CDR3 is TGTGCCAGCAGTTATGGTCTAGCGGGCCCCTACGAGCAGTACTTC.

J is TRBJ1-2 and V is TRBV7-6, with TRBD1 matching over 8 bases. This CDR3 has 14 amino acids. The germline gives CDR1 SGHVS, CDR2 FNYEAQ. Trimming at V came to 4 bases and at J to 5 bases, leaving 6 bases not matched to a gene. In DNA, the CDR3 is TGTGCCAGCAGCTCTTCAGGGGGCGCATATGGCTACACCTTC. Translation gives CASSSSGGAYGYTF.